The rows below give T cell receptor beta chains drawn from one sample of a study of blood T cell repertoires in COVID-19. Assay: immunoSEQ multiplex PCR; the TCRdb copy retains only in-frame clones and omits some. The data contain over 200,000 clones, around four fifths of them seen just once; the ten biggest clones take up around 25%. Material: peripheral blood. The receptors shown here come from a man between 35 and 55 years old with acute or convalescent COVID-19. Both conserved end residues are part of each CDR3. Clone size, where shown, is once, few, many, or a class for clones that have expanded.

clone_size	v_call	j_call	cdr3_aa
-	TRBV10-3	TRBJ1-2	CAISERREGAGDGYTF
-	TRBV5-1	TRBJ2-3	CASSIGTRTDTQYF
few	TRBV6-5	TRBJ1-2	CASSYYQAGGLGGYTF
-	TRBV27	TRBJ2-5	CASSLLAEETQYF
-	TRBV7-6	TRBJ1-1	CASSHGGPSTEAFF
-	TRBV9	TRBJ2-7	CASSAQETSSYEQYF
-	TRBV7-8	TRBJ1-1	CASSLRDRGSNTEAFF
-	TRBV29-1	TRBJ2-5	CSVLGLATQETQYF
once	TRBV6-1	TRBJ1-6	CASSEWQDISPLHF
-	TRBV18	TRBJ1-5	CASSPLPGLSDQPQHF
-	TRBV6-5	TRBJ1-2	CASSYSSNSGYTF
-	TRBV7-2	TRBJ2-7	CASSTGGFSYEQYF
few	TRBV30	TRBJ1-3	CAWSVSTGNTIYF
few	TRBV6-2/TRBV6-3	TRBJ1-5	CASSRRRTGDNQPQHF
-	TRBV5-5	TRBJ2-1	CASSLGGFGTQQFF
-	TRBV6-5	TRBJ2-2	CASSRTGQNTGELFF
-	TRBV19	TRBJ1-5	CASSMGTGHQPQHF
once	TRBV15	TRBJ2-1	CATSRAARGEQFF